This is a list of T cell receptor beta chains from one sample in a study of cytomegalovirus exposure and HLA in healthy donors. Libraries were prepared by immunoSEQ multiplex PCR; TCRdb keeps only in-frame clonotypes and omits some of them. The sample includes under 200,000 clones, 60% to 85% of them seen just once. Sequenced sample: PBMCs. These receptors were obtained from a male donor in good health and CMV-seropositive. CDR3s include the opening cysteine and the closing phenylalanine or tryptophan. Fields, in order: J gene, clone size, V gene, D gene, CDR3 protein, CDR3 DNA. The D gene is left open where the match is weak. Clone sizes are given selectively: once, few, many, or a class where the clone is expanded.

TRBJ1-6 NA TRBV7-2 TRBD1 CASSSPTGGNSPLHF TGTGCCAGCAGCTCCCCGACAGGGGGAAATTCACCCCTCCACTTT
TRBJ2-4 NA TRBV30 NA CAWSALGKGDIQYF TGTGCCTGGAGTGCCCTCGGAAAGGGGGACATTCAGTACTTC
TRBJ1-4 NA TRBV7-6 NA CASSLGAYEKLFF TGTGCCAGCAGCTTAGGCGCGTATGAAAAACTGTTTTTT
TRBJ2-1 NA TRBV6-1 TRBD2 CASSEGGGSYNEQFF TGTGCCAGCAGTGAAGGCGGGGGCTCCTACAATGAGCAGTTCTTC
TRBJ1-2 NA TRBV2 NA CASSERGVSNYGYTF TGTGCCAGCAGTGAAAGGGGCGTATCTAACTATGGCTACACCTTC
TRBJ1-5 NA TRBV19 NA CASSESGADQPQHF TGTGCCAGTAGTGAGTCAGGGGCAGATCAGCCCCAGCATTTT
TRBJ2-3 NA TRBV5-1 TRBD2 CASSSLARGTDTQYF TGCGCCAGCAGCTCACTAGCGCGTGGGACAGATACGCAGTATTTT
TRBJ2-5 NA TRBV10-3 TRBD2 CAISDLAGGQETQYF TGTGCCATCAGTGACCTAGCGGGGGGCCAAGAGACCCAGTACTTC
TRBJ2-7 NA TRBV6-5 NA CASKMGQVSYEQYF TGTGCCAGCAAAATGGGGCAGGTCTCCTACGAGCAGTACTTC
TRBJ2-7 few TRBV5-1 TRBD2 CASSPVSGGMYEQYF TGCGCCAGCAGCCCAGTGAGCGGGGGGATGTACGAGCAGTACTTC
TRBJ1-2 NA TRBV27 TRBD1 CASSFLRQGGYTF TGTGCCAGCAGTTTCCTCCGACAGGGAGGCTACACCTTC
TRBJ2-7 NA TRBV6-6 TRBD1 CASSWDRENSYEQYF TGTGCCAGCAGTTGGGACAGGGAAAACTCCTACGAGCAGTACTTC
TRBJ2-2 NA TRBV15 NA CATSRDLGDTSNTGELFF TGTGCCACCAGCAGAGATTTGGGAGATACCTCGAACACCGGGGAGCTGTTTTTT
TRBJ2-7 NA TRBV5-5 TRBD1 CASSYRTGAYEQYF TGTGCCAGCAGCTACCGGACAGGGGCCTACGAGCAGTACTTC
TRBJ1-2 NA TRBV18 NA CASSAQGTYGYTF TGTGCCAGCTCCGCACAGGGAACTTATGGCTACACCTTC
TRBJ2-1 NA TRBV5-1 NA CASSVGVRRADANEQFF TGCGCCAGCAGCGTAGGTGTCCGGAGGGCTGATGCCAATGAGCAGTTCTTC
TRBJ2-6 NA TRBV9 NA CASSVVGVGQGFSSGANVLTF TGTGCCAGCAGCGTAGTTGGGGTGGGGCAGGGGTTTAGCTCTGGGGCCAACGTCCTGACTTTC
TRBJ2-1 NA TRBV15 TRBD2 CATSGPAGGRGNEQFF TGTGCCACCAGCGGGCCAGCGGGGGGGAGGGGCAATGAGCAGTTCTTC
TRBJ2-7 NA TRBV6-6 TRBD2 CASTRLAGPGEQYF TGTGCCAGCACCCGACTAGCGGGGCCGGGCGAGCAGTACTTC
TRBJ1-2 NA TRBV19 NA CASTSTVGNYGYTF TGTGCCAGTACCTCGACAGTGGGGAACTATGGCTACACCTTC
TRBJ1-2 NA TRBV30 NA CAWSLHRVNYGYTF TGTGCCTGGAGCCTCCACCGGGTTAACTATGGCTACACCTTC
TRBJ2-7 NA TRBV4-1 TRBD2 CASSRLTSGGVSSYEQYF TGCGCCAGCAGCCGGCTGACTAGCGGGGGTGTGAGCTCCTACGAGCAGTACTTC
TRBJ2-7 NA TRBV29-1 NA CSVGPYSYEQYF TGCAGCGTTGGACCTTACAGTTACGAGCAGTACTTC
TRBJ1-1 NA TRBV12-5 NA CASGPQGSTRPWTEAFF TGTGCTAGTGGTCCACAGGGATCGACCAGGCCTTGGACTGAAGCTTTCTTT
TRBJ1-4 NA TRBV6-6 TRBD1 CASSLNRGQTFEKLFF TGTGCCAGCAGCTTAAACAGGGGGCAAACGTTTGAAAAACTGTTTTTT
TRBJ2-7 NA TRBV28 NA CASSEHRGGAEQYF TGTGCCAGCAGTGAGCACAGGGGGGGAGCTGAGCAGTACTTC
TRBJ1-5 once TRBV6-5 TRBD1 CASSQQGGPQHF TGTGCCAGCAGTCAACAGGGGGGACCCCAGCATTTT
TRBJ2-5 NA TRBV4-1 TRBD2 CASSQLAVALMGETQYF TGCGCCAGCTCGCAACTAGCGGTAGCCCTAATGGGGGAGACCCAGTACTTC
TRBJ2-3 NA TRBV30 TRBD2 CAWSLAGGLDTQYF TGTGCCTGGAGTCTAGCGGGGGGGTTAGATACGCAGTATTTT
TRBJ2-2 NA TRBV5-1 TRBD1 CASQTGGHTGELFF TGCGCCAGCCAGACAGGGGGCCACACCGGGGAGCTGTTTTTT
TRBJ1-1 NA TRBV7-8 NA CASSLGAGWLAFF TGTGCCAGCAGCTTAGGGGCAGGGTGGCTGGCTTTCTTT
TRBJ1-3 NA TRBV9 NA CASSAPAGDSGNTIYF TGTGCCAGCAGCGCCCCCGCGGGGGATTCAGGAAACACCATATATTTT
TRBJ2-7 NA TRBV5-1 TRBD2 CASGNPGTSGYEQYF TGCGCCAGCGGAAACCCCGGGACTAGCGGCTACGAGCAGTACTTC
TRBJ1-2 NA TRBV5-1 NA CASSLGQIHGRANYGYTF TGCGCCAGCAGCTTGGGACAGATTCACGGAAGAGCTAACTATGGCTACACCTTC
TRBJ2-3 NA TRBV9 NA CASSPTRSTDTQYF TGTGCCAGCAGCCCCACGCGGAGCACAGATACGCAGTATTTT
TRBJ1-2 NA TRBV5-4 NA CASSLQGIPHGYTF TGTGCCAGCAGCTTACAGGGAATCCCCCATGGCTACACCTTC
TRBJ1-3 NA TRBV4-1 NA CASSPVAGGGNTIYF TGCGCCAGCAGCCCCGTGGCAGGTGGTGGAAACACCATATATTTT
TRBJ2-7 NA TRBV18 NA CASSIRVAGKTYEQYF TGTGCCAGCTCAATCCGGGTGGCGGGGAAGACCTACGAGCAGTACTTC
TRBJ2-3 once TRBV4-3 TRBD2 CASSQGLAVGVDTQYF TGCGCCAGCAGCCAAGGACTAGCGGTCGGGGTGGATACGCAGTATTTT
TRBJ2-5 NA TRBV27 TRBD2 CASSPRTSRAGETQYF TGTGCCAGCAGCCCCCGGACTAGCCGGGCAGGGGAGACCCAGTACTTC
TRBJ1-2 NA TRBV7-3 NA CASSLAGGYGYTF TGTGCCAGCAGCTTGGCGGGGGGCTATGGCTACACCTTC
TRBJ1-2 NA TRBV14 NA CASSQGERAFNYGYTF TGTGCCAGCAGCCAAGGCGAGAGGGCTTTCAACTATGGCTACACCTTC
TRBJ2-2 few TRBV5-6 TRBD1 CASRGQGPGELFF TGTGCCAGCAGGGGACAGGGGCCCGGGGAGCTGTTTTTT
TRBJ1-2 NA TRBV9 TRBD1 CASSANSGTGRYGYTF TGTGCCAGCAGCGCTAACTCCGGGACAGGGCGCTATGGCTACACCTTC
TRBJ2-7 once TRBV5-1 NA CASSLSGTYYEQYF TGCGCCAGCAGCTTGTCCGGGACATATTACGAGCAGTACTTC
TRBJ2-1 NA TRBV10-3 NA CAISESLGPYYNEQFF TGTGCCATCAGTGAGTCTTTGGGGCCCTACTACAATGAGCAGTTCTTC
TRBJ2-2 NA TRBV6-5 TRBD2 CASSYETSGSTGELFF TGTGCCAGCAGTTACGAGACTAGCGGTTCCACCGGGGAGCTGTTTTTT
TRBJ1-5 NA TRBV15 TRBD1 CATSRQTGRGNQPQHF TGTGCCACCAGCAGACAGACAGGGCGAGGCAATCAGCCCCAGCATTTT
TRBJ2-7 once TRBV12-5 TRBD2 CASGLDSGGQPYEQYF TGTGCTAGTGGTTTGGATAGCGGGGGCCAACCCTACGAGCAGTACTTC
TRBJ2-5 NA TRBV28 TRBD1 CASSSAGTGKETQYF TGTGCCAGCAGTTCAGCCGGGACAGGCAAAGAGACCCAGTACTTC
TRBJ1-5 NA TRBV6-1 TRBD1 CASSVDRGRYQPQHF TGTGCCAGCAGTGTGGACAGGGGGCGATATCAGCCCCAGCATTTT
TRBJ2-2 NA TRBV5-5 NA CASSLFLGGRTGELFF TGTGCCAGCAGCTTGTTCTTAGGAGGGAGGACCGGGGAGCTGTTTTTT
TRBJ1-4 few TRBV10-3 TRBD1 CAISPGTGVAFNEKLFF TGTGCCATCAGCCCCGGGACAGGGGTCGCCTTTAATGAAAAACTGTTTTTT
TRBJ2-1 NA TRBV7-9 TRBD1 CASSIRGFGNEQFF TGTGCCAGCAGCATCAGGGGGTTTGGCAATGAGCAGTTCTTC
TRBJ2-6 NA TRBV7-3 TRBD2 CASSLHGGGLKRAGANVLTF TGTGCCAGCAGCCTCCACGGGGGGGGGCTTAAGAGGGCTGGGGCCAACGTCCTGACTTTC
TRBJ2-3 NA TRBV5-6 TRBD1 CASSPETGDSTDTQYF TGTGCCAGCAGCCCGGAGACAGGGGATTCCACAGATACGCAGTATTTT
TRBJ2-7 once TRBV7-9 NA CSSSLPRGNEQYF TGTTCCAGCAGCCTACCCCGGGGTAACGAGCAGTACTTC